This TCR beta chain is drawn from a study of a mutant IDH1 vaccine in newly diagnosed glioma. Study in general: Vaccines were first given 4-6 weeks after radiotherapy alone, or with temozolomide cycles.

Trimming stripped 4 bases from V and 4 bases from J, with 13 bases between. Germline V CDR1 and CDR2: SNHLY, FYNNEI. The CDR3 spans 14 residues. Overall study results and limits: It seemed that pseudoprogression was not linked to changes in the top peripheral T cell clonotypes. The study observed vaccine-induced immune responses in 93.3% of patients.

Only one count was recorded for this clone. The antigen remains undetermined. The assay was immunoSEQ multiplex PCR, and TCRdb's table has in-frame clones only and misses some. The data hold about 31,000 clones, with about 78% observed a single time. The sample's time point: week 11, during vaccination. Doses comprised 300 ug of mutant IDH1 20-mer peptide each, plus topical imiquimod. This rearrangement joins TRBV2 to TRBJ1-2; D possibly corresponds to TRBD1 (5 bases). The origin of this receptor is a man in his thirties or forties with glioma. This specimen consisted of PBMCs, obtained from a glioma patient whose treatment included an IDH1 peptide vaccine. In DNA form, the CDR3 reads TGTGCCAGCAGTGGAGGCCTGAGGGGCTATGGCTACACCTTC. Its translation is CASSGGLRGYGYTF.